The clone carrying this TCR beta chain has at least ten counts. This sample stems from a study of identical twins. Looked up from germline, CDR1 is ENHRY and CDR2 is SYGVKD. The CDR3 runs 18 residues. Trimming cost V 2 bases and J 2 bases; bases outside gene matches: 12. TCRdb reprocessed the 5' RACE reads with MiXCR, giving one entry per CDR3 protein. The sample lists hundreds of thousands of distinct CDR3 sequences; 8.5% to 9% were seen once. This same sample was also taken into another study, of yellow fever vaccine responses in identical twins.

This chain connects TRBV10-3 to TRBJ2-7, with 10 bases that match TRBD2. This clonotype was sampled from a young woman in good health. The sample was PBMCs. DNA for the CDR3: TGTGCCATCAGTGAGAGGAGACTAGCGGGCGGGGGACCCTACGAGCAGTACTTC. It yields the protein CAISERRLAGGGPYEQYF.